These 26 T cell receptor beta chains originate from one sample sequenced in a study of blood T cell repertoires in COVID-19. This table comes from immunoSEQ multiplex PCR, and its TCRdb copy is limited to in-frame clones, with some not included. The table includes around 290,000 clones, around nine tenths detected once. What was sequenced was peripheral blood. The receptors here all came from a man aged 40-49 years with acute or convalescent COVID-19.

V and J are TRBV15 and TRBJ1-1, with no clear D. V lost 2 bases, J lost 7 bases, and 5 bases lay in between. Germline CDR1 LNHNV, CDR2 YYDKDF (reference sequence). The CDR3 has 11 residues. CDR3 DNA: TGTGCCACCAGCAGACGAGGTGAAGCTTTCTTT. It encodes CATSRRGEAFF. Full variable domain (remainder filled in from reference TRBV15 and TRBJ1-1): DAMVIQNPRYQVTQFGKPVTLSCSQTLNHNVMYWYQQKSSQAPKLLFHYYDKDFNNEADTPDNFQSRRPNTSFCFLDIRSPGLGDTAMYLCATSRRGEAFFGQGTRLTVV.

The chain is built from TRBV30 and TRBJ2-3; D is unclear. V gave up 3 bases and J gave up 0 bases, with 10 bases separating them. The CDR3 sequence is 14 residues long. CDR1 GTSNPN and CDR2 SVGIG come from the germline V gene (reference sequence). CDR3 nucleotides: TGTGCCTGGAGAACCCCCGGGAGCACAGATACGCAGTATTTT. This translates into CAWRTPGSTDTQYF.

The J gene is TRBJ1-6, the V gene TRBV6-4, with D maybe TRBD1 (5 bases). Germline assignment: CDR1 MRHNA and CDR2 SNTAGT. The CDR3 totals 15 residues. Trimming pared 7 bases from V and 6 bases from J, leaving 16 bases between. CDR3 sequence (DNA): TGTGCCAGCATCTATCAGGGCGCATCTAATTCACCCCTCCACTTT. Its protein is CASIYQGASNSPLHF.

CDR3 sequence (DNA): TGTGCCATCAGTGGAGGCGATCGCGATACGCAGTATTTT. It codes for CAISGGDRDTQYF. The chain uses TRBV10-3 and TRBJ2-3; D is unclear. The CDR3 totals 13 residues. V lost 4 bases and J lost 6, with 11 bases in between. Germline lookup yields CDR1 ENHRY and CDR2 SYGVKD.

V gene TRBV15 combines with J gene TRBJ1-1, with 7 bases identical to TRBD1. From germline, CDR1 is LNHNV and CDR2 YYDKDF (reference sequence). V lost 2 bases and J lost 6; bases outside the gene matches: 6. This CDR3 has 14 amino acids. In nucleotides, the CDR3 is TGTGCCACCAGCAGAAATCTACAGGGGCCTGAAGCTTTCTTT. Its protein product is CATSRNLQGPEAFF.

The genes are TRBV24-1 and TRBJ2-6; 9 nucleotides agree with TRBD1. V dropped 4 bases and J dropped 2; count of bases not matched to a gene: 8. The germline CDR1 and CDR2 sequences are KGHDR and SFDVKD. The CDR3 is 18 amino acids. CDR3 sequence: CATSDPRDRVPGANVLTF. The CDR3 DNA reads as TGTGCCACCAGTGACCCCCGGGACAGGGTTCCTGGGGCCAACGTCCTGACTTTC.

The CDR3, as DNA: TGCGCCAGCAGCTTTTGGACTAGCGGGGGGGAAACGAATGAGCAGTTCTTC. Protein: CASSFWTSGGETNEQFF. The chain joins TRBV5-1 to TRBJ2-1; 15 bases are shared with TRBD2. The germline CDR1 and CDR2 sequences are SGHRS and YFSETQ. CDR3 length equals 17 residues. With 2 bases clipped from V and 7 bases from J, the junction kept 7 bases outside the gene matches.

The rearrangement links TRBV10-3 to TRBJ2-1; 7 bases are a match to TRBD1. The CDR3 loop spans 13 amino acids. Germline V gene sequence: CDR1 ENHRY, CDR2 SYGVKD. V lost 8 bases and J lost 3; bases outside the gene matches: 4. CDR3 residues: CAIGDSRYNEQFF. The CDR3, as DNA: TGTGCCATCGGGGACAGCCGCTACAATGAGCAGTTCTTC.

The chain links TRBV5-6 to TRBJ2-1, with 13 bases fitting TRBD2. CDR3 size: 15 residues. The J segment lost 6 bases and the V segment lost 4 bases, leaving 4 bases of the junction unmatched. Germline V CDR1 and CDR2: SGHDT, YYEEEE. DNA for the CDR3: TGTGCCAGCAGCCGCCGGACTAGCGGGAGCAATGAGCAGTTCTTC. Amino acids: CASSRRTSGSNEQFF. Filled out from reference TRBV5-6 and TRBJ2-1, the complete variable domain reads DAGVTQSPTHLIKTRGQQVTLRCSPKSGHDTVSWYQQALGQGPQFIFQYYEEEERQRGNFPDRFSGHQFPNYSSELNVNALLLGDSALYLCASSRRTSGSNEQFFGPGTRLTVL.

V is TRBV10-3 and J is TRBJ1-6, with D maybe TRBD1 (5 bases). Germline V gene sequence: CDR1 ENHRY, CDR2 SYGVKD. V lost 4 bases and J lost 5, with 9 bases in between. The CDR3 has 14 amino acids. The CDR3 spells CAISVGQDNSPLHF. The CDR3 DNA follows: TGTGCCATCAGTGTGGGGCAAGATAATTCACCCCTCCACTTT.

This chain joins TRBV6-6 and TRBJ1-2; a weak D match, TRBD1 (5 bases). CDR1 MNHNY and CDR2 SVGAGI come from the germline V gene (reference sequence). V lost 11 bases and J lost 7, with 14 bases in between. This CDR3 region has 11 residues. DNA of the CDR3: TGTGCCGCAGGGCCCCCGGGTGGCTACACCTTC. It encodes CAAGPPGGYTF.

V gene TRBV3-1 (or the pseudogene TRBV3-2) combines with J gene TRBJ1-6; 9 bases agree with TRBD1. The J segment lost 5 bases and the V segment lost 3 bases, leaving 8 bases of the junction unmatched. Germline-derived CDR1 and CDR2 are LGHDT and YNNKEL (reference sequence). The CDR3 is made up of 17 amino acids. The CDR3: CASSQETGGLNNSPLHF. CDR3 coding DNA: TGTGCCAGCAGCCAGGAGACAGGGGGGCTTAATAATTCACCCCTCCACTTT.

The V call is TRBV5-8, the J call TRBJ1-4; weak D call: TRBD1 (6 bases). The CDR3 has 13 amino acids. CDR1 is SGHTS and CDR2 is YDEGEE in the germline V gene. V was pared by 5 bases and J by 10 bases, with 15 bases between. The DNA for the CDR3 is TGTGCCAGCAGAATTCGGACAGACGGAAAACTGTTTTTT. As protein: CASRIRTDGKLFF.

V gene TRBV5-4 combines with J gene TRBJ2-3; possibly TRBD1 for D (7 bases). There are 15 residues in the CDR3. The V gene lost 4 bases and the J gene lost 4 bases, with 16 bases spanning the gap. The germline gives CDR1 SGHNT, CDR2 YYREEE (reference sequence). This CDR3 is CASSPAGGRADTQYF. The CDR3 region has the DNA TGTGCCAGCAGCCCGGCAGGGGGGAGAGCAGATACGCAGTATTTT.

This chain uses TRBV3-1 (or the pseudogene TRBV3-2) with TRBJ1-4; TRBD1 matches 8 bases. With V trimmed by 1 base and J by 7 bases, 2 bases remained unmatched. Germline V gene data show CDR1 as LGHDT and CDR2 as YNNKEL (reference sequence). CDR3 length: 14 residues. CDR3 in amino acids: CASSQAGGFEKLFF. Here the CDR3 DNA reads TGTGCCAGCAGCCAAGCAGGGGGCTTTGAAAAACTGTTTTTT.

The CDR3 here is CASSLRGFGTNEKLFF. CDR3 coding DNA: TGTGCCAGCAGTTTAAGGGGTTTTGGAACTAATGAAAAACTGTTTTTT. The chain recombines TRBV28 with TRBJ1-4, with a weak D call TRBD1 (5 bases). The V gene's germline CDR1 is MDHEN and CDR2 SYDVKM. Trimming left V 2 bases short and J 1 base short, with 11 bases between. There are 16 residues in the CDR3.

The gene calls are TRBV4-1 and TRBJ2-1; 7 positions match TRBD1. V was clipped by 5 bases and J by 1 base; unmatched bases: 8. There are 16 residues in the CDR3. Germline V lookup: CDR1 MGHRA, CDR2 YSYEKL. The CDR3 DNA follows: TGCGCCAGCAGCACAGGGACAGTCGTATCCTACAATGAGCAGTTCTTC. Translated, it gives CASSTGTVVSYNEQFF.

In DNA form, the CDR3 reads TGTGCCAGCAGCGCACTAGCGGGGCTGGGGACAGATACGCAGTATTTT. Translation: CASSALAGLGTDTQYF. This sequence joins TRBV9 and TRBJ2-3; 10 bases line up with TRBD2. V lost 3 bases to trimming and J lost 3 bases; unmatched junction nucleotides: 7. CDR3 length: 16 residues. Germline assignment: CDR1 SGDLS and CDR2 YYNGEE.

This chain's CDR3 is CSATSTAEQYF. CDR3 bases: TGCAGTGCCACGTCAACAGCCGAGCAGTACTTC. The rearrangement joins TRBV20-1 to TRBJ2-7; D gene uncertain. The CDR3 is made up of 11 amino acids. Germline loops: CDR1 DFQATT, CDR2 SNEGSKA (reference sequence). Trimming took off 6 bases at V and 6 bases at J, with 12 bases between the two ends.

The rearrangement joins TRBV6-5 to TRBJ1-2, with unresolved D. Deletions cut 2 bases from V and 3 bases from J, with 13 bases between. Germline CDR1 MNHEY, CDR2 SVGAGI. This CDR3 has 15 residues. The CDR3 bases are TGTGCCAGCAGTTACCAAGCAGGCCTCGACTATGGCTACACCTTC. This sequence encodes CASSYQAGLDYGYTF.

The chain recombines TRBV20-1 with TRBJ1-2; 8 bases are shared with TRBD1. The germline V gene encodes CDR1 DFQATT and CDR2 SNEGSKA (reference sequence). This CDR3 has 11 amino acids. Written as DNA, the CDR3 is TGCAGGGTACAGGGGGGTGATGGCTACACCTTC. It is translated as CRVQGGDGYTF.

The chain links TRBV5-1 to TRBJ1-1, with D unresolved. Germline CDR1 is SGHRS and CDR2 is YFSETQ. V was clipped by 3 bases and J by 8 bases, with 17 bases between them. The CDR3 contains 14 residues. The CDR3 protein is CASSSGRTTWEAFF. As DNA, the CDR3 is TGCGCCAGCAGCTCCGGACGGACTACATGGGAAGCTTTCTTT.

The rearrangement uses TRBV7-8 and TRBJ1-5, with D possibly matching TRBD1 (5 bases). Trimming stripped 5 bases from V and 2 bases from J, with 10 bases between. CDR1 is SGHVS, CDR2 FQNEAQ, per germline. This CDR3 has 14 residues. CDR3 loop: CASSLDKGNQPQHF. CDR3 sequence (DNA): TGTGCCAGCAGCCTGGACAAGGGCAATCAGCCCCAGCATTTT.

This sequence joins TRBV11-2 and TRBJ1-1, with D unclear. The germline V gene encodes CDR1 SGHAT and CDR2 FQNNGV. CDR3 length equals 13 residues. Trimming left V 1 base short and J 4 bases short, with 7 bases between. The chain's CDR3 is CASSLVPSTEAFF. The CDR3, as DNA: TGTGCCAGCAGCTTAGTACCCAGCACTGAAGCTTTCTTT. Together with reference TRBV11-2 and TRBJ1-1, the CDR3 gives the full variable domain: EAGVAQSPRYKIIEKRQSVAFWCNPISGHATLYWYQQILGQGPKLLIQFQNNGVVDDSQLPKDRFSAERLKGVDSTLKIQPAKLEDSAVYLCASSLVPSTEAFFGQGTRLTVV.

The CDR3 DNA reads TGTGCCAGCAGTTTGAAGCCGGGCTCCTATAATTCACCCCTCCACTTT. This sequence encodes CASSLKPGSYNSPLHF. The chain joins TRBV27 to TRBJ1-6; D is uncertain. V lost 3 bases, J lost 0 bases, and 9 bases lay in between. The CDR3 extends over 16 amino acids. The V gene's germline CDR1 is MNHEY and CDR2 SMNVEV (reference sequence).

The gene calls are TRBV12-3 or TRBV12-4 and TRBJ2-2; D uncertain. The V end was cut by 3 bases, the J end by 6 bases, with 8 bases between. There are 13 residues in the CDR3. The CDR3 region is CASSFSPAGELFF. DNA of the CDR3: TGTGCCAGCAGTTTCTCCCCGGCCGGGGAGCTGTTTTTT.